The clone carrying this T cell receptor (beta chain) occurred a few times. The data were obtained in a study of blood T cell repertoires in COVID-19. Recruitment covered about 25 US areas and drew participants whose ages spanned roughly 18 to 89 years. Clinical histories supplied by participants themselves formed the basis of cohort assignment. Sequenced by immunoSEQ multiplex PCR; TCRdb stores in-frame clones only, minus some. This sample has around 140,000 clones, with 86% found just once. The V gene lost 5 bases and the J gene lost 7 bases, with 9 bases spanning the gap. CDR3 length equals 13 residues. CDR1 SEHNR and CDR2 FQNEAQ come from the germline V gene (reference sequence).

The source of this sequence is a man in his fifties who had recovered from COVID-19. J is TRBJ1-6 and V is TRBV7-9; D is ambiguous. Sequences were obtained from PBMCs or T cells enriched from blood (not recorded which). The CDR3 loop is CASSNAENSPLHF. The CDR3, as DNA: TGTGCCAGCAGCAATGCGGAGAATTCACCCCTCCACTTT.